The rows below give T cell receptor beta chains drawn from one sample of a study of blood T cell repertoires in COVID-19. Data came from immunoSEQ multiplex PCR; TCRdb stores just in-frame clones and leaves some out. Here the sample spans 40,000 to 65,000 clones, about 86% being singletons. Material: peripheral blood. The receptor set was obtained from a man between 65 and 80 years old with active COVID-19. Both conserved end residues are part of each CDR3. The D gene is left open where the match is weak. Size values are once, few and many counts, or a class for expanded clones, and some rows have none.

J: TRBJ1-2; V: TRBV4-3; size: -; D: -; DNA: TGCGCCAGCAGCCAAGATGCCAGGTTCTATGGCTACACCTTC; CDR3: CASSQDARFYGYTF
J: TRBJ1-4; V: TRBV6-5; size: few; D: -; DNA: TGTGCCAGCAGTCCATCTGGCGGTTCTAATGAAAAACTGTTTTTT; CDR3: CASSPSGGSNEKLFF
J: TRBJ2-2; V: TRBV7-3; size: -; D: TRBD1; DNA: TGTGCCAGCAGCTTAGTAGGGACAGCGAACACCGGGGAGCTGTTTTTT; CDR3: CASSLVGTANTGELFF
J: TRBJ2-1; V: TRBV11-2; size: -; D: -; DNA: TGTGCCAGCAGCTTACCCCAAGGAGGGGTGGGCAATGAGCAGTTCTTC; CDR3: CASSLPQGGVGNEQFF
J: TRBJ2-6; V: TRBV6-2/TRBV6-3; size: -; D: -; DNA: TGTGCCAGCAGTTACTCCCGCTCTGGGGCCAACGTCCTGACTTTC; CDR3: CASSYSRSGANVLTF
J: TRBJ2-7; V: TRBV10-1; size: few; D: TRBD2; DNA: TGCGCCAGCAGTGAGTCTGCGCTGGAGGGTGGGCTAGCGGGGTCCCCTTCCTACGAGCAGTACTTC; CDR3: CASSESALEGGLAGSPSYEQYF
J: TRBJ2-5; V: TRBV9; size: -; D: -; DNA: TGTGCCAGCAGCGCCCGGATTGGGCAGGGCGGCGGAGAGACCCAGTACTTC; CDR3: CASSARIGQGGGETQYF
J: TRBJ1-2; V: TRBV24-1; size: few; D: -; DNA: TGTGCCACCAGCGTCGGGGATTACTATGGCTACACCTTC; CDR3: CATSVGDYYGYTF
J: TRBJ1-1; V: TRBV7-9; size: once; D: -; DNA: TGTGCCAGCAGCCCCGGGTGGGGACAGAACACTGAAGCTTTCTTT; CDR3: CASSPGWGQNTEAFF
J: TRBJ1-5; V: TRBV27; size: -; D: -; DNA: TGTGCCAGCAGTCCCCTCGGGAGTGTGAGCAATCAGCCCCAGCATTTT; CDR3: CASSPLGSVSNQPQHF
J: TRBJ2-3; V: TRBV24-1; size: -; D: TRBD2; DNA: TGTGCCACCAGTCCCTCAGCGGGGATCACAGATACGCAGTATTTT; CDR3: CATSPSAGITDTQYF
J: TRBJ1-2; V: TRBV11-2; size: -; D: TRBD1; DNA: TGTGCCAGCAGCTCCCTCCGGGACAGGGCAAATGGCTACACCTTC; CDR3: CASSSLRDRANGYTF
J: TRBJ1-2; V: TRBV19; size: -; D: -; DNA: TGTGCCAGTAGTATCTCAGCGGGGGAAGGCTATGGCTACACCTTC; CDR3: CASSISAGEGYGYTF
J: TRBJ1-2; V: TRBV10-2; size: once; D: TRBD1; DNA: TGCGCCAGCAGCCCGGACAGGACTTCCTATGGCTACACCTTC; CDR3: CASSPDRTSYGYTF
J: TRBJ2-3; V: TRBV5-1; size: -; D: -; DNA: TGCGCCAGCAGCTTGGGGGGACTCACAGATACGCAGTATTTT; CDR3: CASSLGGLTDTQYF
J: TRBJ1-4; V: TRBV6-4; size: -; D: TRBD1; DNA: TGTGCCACCTTGAGGACAGGGCCGGAAAAACTGTTTTTT; CDR3: CATLRTGPEKLFF
J: TRBJ2-2; V: TRBV24-1; size: -; D: TRBD1; DNA: TGTGCCACCAGTGATTTTGGGACCGGGACAGGGGGCTCCGGGGAGCTGTTTTTT; CDR3: CATSDFGTGTGGSGELFF
J: TRBJ1-6; V: TRBV6-5; size: once; D: TRBD1; DNA: TGTGCCAGCAGTTACTTCGGACAGGGGGCCGGATCACCCCTCCACTTT; CDR3: CASSYFGQGAGSPLHF
J: TRBJ2-2; V: TRBV5-1; size: -; D: TRBD1; DNA: TGCGCCAGCAGCCCCGGGACAGCGAACACCGGGGAGCTGTTTTTT; CDR3: CASSPGTANTGELFF
J: TRBJ2-5; V: TRBV28; size: -; D: -; DNA: TGTGCCAGCAGTTTTGGCAGGGCAAAGACCCAGTACTTC; CDR3: CASSFGRAKTQYF
J: TRBJ2-1; V: TRBV6-4; size: -; D: TRBD2; DNA: TGTGCCAGCAGTCGGACTAGCGGGGAGTTGAATGAGCAGTTCTTC; CDR3: CASSRTSGELNEQFF
J: TRBJ2-2; V: TRBV7-9; size: -; D: TRBD2; DNA: TGTGCCAGCAGCAAGCCTCTGAGACTAGCGGGGGGGCGAACCGGGGAGCTGTTTTTT; CDR3: CASSKPLRLAGGRTGELFF
J: TRBJ2-3; V: TRBV19; size: -; D: TRBD2; DNA: TGTGCCAGTAGTATAGCGGGGGGTACAGATACGCAGTATTTT; CDR3: CASSIAGGTDTQYF